This record looks at one T cell receptor beta chain sequence and its context. V gave up 4 bases and J gave up 0 bases, with 9 bases separating them. This CDR3 spans 15 amino acids. Germline V CDR1 and CDR2: KGHDR, SFDVKD. These data are taken from a study of blood T cell repertoires in COVID-19. Study as a whole: Italy, Spain and the United States were the sources of the convalescent and acute COVID-19 samples.

Using immunoSEQ multiplex PCR, the repertoire was profiled, and TCRdb retains in-frame clones only, with some absent. The sample has around 75,000 clones, 90% seen once. This TCR was sampled from a man in his fifties or sixties with acute or convalescent COVID-19. The chain recombines TRBV24-1 with TRBJ1-3, with no clear D. The sample taken for sequencing was peripheral blood. This chain's CDR3 is CATSEKTYSGNTIYF. CDR3 DNA: TGTGCCACCAGTGAGAAGACTTACTCTGGAAACACCATATATTTT.